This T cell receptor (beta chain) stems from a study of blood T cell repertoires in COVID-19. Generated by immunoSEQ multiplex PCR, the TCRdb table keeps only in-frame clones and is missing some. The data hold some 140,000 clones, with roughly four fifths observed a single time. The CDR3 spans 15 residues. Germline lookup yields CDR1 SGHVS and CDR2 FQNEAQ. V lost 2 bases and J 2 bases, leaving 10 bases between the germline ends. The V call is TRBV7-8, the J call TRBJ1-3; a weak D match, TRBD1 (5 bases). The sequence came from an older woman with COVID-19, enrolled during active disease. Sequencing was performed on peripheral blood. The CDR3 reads CASSLWGRAGNTIYF. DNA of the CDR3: TGTGCCAGCAGCTTATGGGGCAGGGCTGGAAACACCATATATTTT.